Listed below are T cell receptor beta chains from one sample, sequenced in a study of shared clonotypes between healthy human individuals. Profiling relied on immunoSEQ multiplex PCR, and the TCRdb table lists in-frame clones only, not all of them. The table includes around 2.1 million clones, under 95% detected once. Material for sequencing was naive CD8+ T cells from PBMCs. Source of these receptors: a man between 18 and 29 years old in good health. Some clones in this sample may be carry-over from other donors' samples. The CDR3 runs from the conserved cysteine through the conserved F or W. A D gene is named only where the DNA matches it firmly. Clone size, where shown, is once, few, many, or a class for clones that have expanded.

clone size | J gene | D gene | V gene | CDR3 DNA | CDR3 protein
- | TRBJ2-3 | - | TRBV13 | TGTGCCAGCAGCCTAAGAGCGTATAGCACAGATACGCAGTATTTT | CASSLRAYSTDTQYF
- | TRBJ2-3 | - | TRBV2 | TGTGCCAGCAGGGCCTATTCGGCAGATACGCAGTATTTT | CASRAYSADTQYF
- | TRBJ2-7 | - | TRBV5-6 | TGTGCCAGCAGCTACGCCCCAGGGGCCGAGCAGTACTTC | CASSYAPGAEQYF
- | TRBJ1-2 | TRBD1 | TRBV19 | TGTGCCAGTAGTATAGGCCCAGGGGGCGAGCATGGCTACACCTTC | CASSIGPGGEHGYTF
- | TRBJ2-3 | - | TRBV9 | TGTGCCAGCAGTCCAGGTGCAGCGGCAGACACAGATACGCAGTATTTT | CASSPGAAADTDTQYF
- | TRBJ1-2 | - | TRBV4-2 | TGTGCCAGCAGCCAACGGGGGGCCGATGGCTACACCTTC | CASSQRGADGYTF
- | TRBJ1-2 | TRBD1 | TRBV9 | TGTGCCAGCAGCGGAGGGACAGCCTACTATGGCTACACCTTC | CASSGGTAYYGYTF
- | TRBJ1-4 | - | TRBV25-1 | TGTGCCAGCAGTGACCAGCCCTCGGATGAAAAACTGTTTTTT | CASSDQPSDEKLFF
- | TRBJ2-7 | - | TRBV4-3 | TGCGCCAGCAGCCAAGTTCTGCAGGAGCCTGAAAATTCCTACGAGCAGTACTTC | CASSQVLQEPENSYEQYF
- | TRBJ2-2 | - | TRBV5-1 | TGCGCCAGCAGCTTGGCCGTGGACCCACGGACCGGGGAGCTGTTTTTT | CASSLAVDPRTGELFF
- | TRBJ1-1 | - | TRBV29-1 | TGCAGCGTGAGGTGGGGGATGGAAGCTTTCTTT | CSVRWGMEAFF
- | TRBJ1-1 | - | TRBV7-9 | TGTGCCAGCGCCCCCTTCCGGACGTCAAACACTGAAGCTTTCTTT | CASAPFRTSNTEAFF
- | TRBJ2-7 | - | TRBV19 | TGTGCCAGTAGTATATTTAGTCGGGGGTACCACGAGCAGTACTTC | CASSIFSRGYHEQYF
- | TRBJ1-1 | - | TRBV5-4 | TGTGCCAGCAGCTGGGGGGGGACACAGGACACTGAAGCTTTCTTT | CASSWGGTQDTEAFF
- | TRBJ2-7 | - | TRBV19 | TGTGCCAGTAGAGGTTATGGCTCCTACGAGCAGTACTTC | CASRGYGSYEQYF
- | TRBJ1-1 | TRBD1 | TRBV27 | TGTGCCAGCCTTATGCGGACAGGGCTGAACACTGAAGCTTTCTTT | CASLMRTGLNTEAFF
once | TRBJ2-7 | TRBD2 | TRBV7-9 | TGTGCCAGCAGCTACCCTCGGGCGGGAGGAACTCACGAGCAGTACTTC | CASSYPRAGGTHEQYF
- | TRBJ1-1 | - | TRBV9 | TGTGCCAGCAGCGTAGACCGGGGGTCTGAAGCTTTCTTT | CASSVDRGSEAFF
- | TRBJ1-1 | - | TRBV19 | TGTGCCAGTAGTGCCCAGGTTAAGATGAACACTGAAGCTTTCTTT | CASSAQVKMNTEAFF
once | TRBJ1-3 | - | TRBV4-1 | TGCGCCAGCAGCCAAGATACTTTAAGGGCTGGAAACACCATATATTTT | CASSQDTLRAGNTIYF
- | TRBJ1-1 | - | TRBV4-3 | TGCGCCAGCAGCCAAGGAATGGGCACTGAAGCTTTCTTT | CASSQGMGTEAFF
- | TRBJ1-5 | TRBD1 | TRBV28 | TGTGCCATCCGACAGGGGGGGAGCAATCAGCCCCAGCATTTT | CAIRQGGSNQPQHF
- | TRBJ1-4 | - | TRBV7-9 | TGTGCCAGCAGCTTTCTTCATGAGGCTCTGGGGAGTGAAAAACTGTTTTTT | CASSFLHEALGSEKLFF
- | TRBJ2-7 | - | TRBV5-1 | TGCGCCAGCAGCCCCGAGGACTTCTCCTACGAGCAGTACTTC | CASSPEDFSYEQYF
- | TRBJ1-1 | TRBD1 | TRBV14 | TGTGCCAGCAGCCCGCGGGACAGCATGAACACTGAAGCTTTCTTT | CASSPRDSMNTEAFF
- | TRBJ1-4 | TRBD1 | TRBV5-5 | TGTGCCAGCAGCTTGTCCCCCAGGGGGGGCGTGAGTGAAAAACTGTTTTTT | CASSLSPRGGVSEKLFF
- | TRBJ1-3 | - | TRBV27 | TGTGCCAGCAGTTTAGTAGGGTCGGGCTTAGGAAACACCATATATTTT | CASSLVGSGLGNTIYF
- | TRBJ2-3 | TRBD1 | TRBV11-2 | TGTGCCAGCAGCTTTCTCCGGGACAGAAGCACAGATACGCAGTATTTT | CASSFLRDRSTDTQYF
- | TRBJ2-7 | - | TRBV4-3 | TGCGCCAGCAGCCCGGACGGAAGTTACTACGAGCAGTACTTC | CASSPDGSYYEQYF
few | TRBJ2-1 | TRBD2 | TRBV29-1 | TGCAGCGTCCCACCGCGGGGACTAGCGAGATACAATGAGCAGTTCTTC | CSVPPRGLARYNEQFF
- | TRBJ2-1 | - | TRBV7-9 | TGTGCCAGCAGCACGGTCCCCCCGGGTGAAGGGGGTGAGCAGTTCTTC | CASSTVPPGEGGEQFF
- | TRBJ2-7 | - | TRBV7-8 | TGTGCCAGCAGCTTAGGCCCCAATCTCGACGAGCAGTACTTC | CASSLGPNLDEQYF
- | TRBJ2-7 | TRBD1 | TRBV15 | TGTGCCACCAGCACCTGGACAGGGGTAGGTTACGAGCAGTACTTC | CATSTWTGVGYEQYF
- | TRBJ1-1 | TRBD1 | TRBV4-1 | TGCGCCAGCAGCCTACCACGGACAGGACAAACTGAAGCTTTCTTT | CASSLPRTGQTEAFF
- | TRBJ2-3 | TRBD2 | TRBV7-3 | TGTGCCAGCAGCCAAGGGACTAGCGAAAGCACAGATACGCAGTATTTT | CASSQGTSESTDTQYF
- | TRBJ2-1 | - | TRBV7-9 | TGTGCCAGCAGCGGAGAGAATGAGCAGTTCTTC | CASSGENEQFF
- | TRBJ1-5 | - | TRBV27 | TGTGCCAGCAGTACCGGGACTAGGATTAGCAATCAGCCCCAGCATTTT | CASSTGTRISNQPQHF
- | TRBJ2-1 | - | TRBV20-1 | TGCAGTGCTACGACCTCGCGCGAGCAGTTCTTC | CSATTSREQFF
- | TRBJ1-2 | - | TRBV5-4 | TGTGCCAGCAGCTTCGGACAGACTGACTATGGCTACACCTTC | CASSFGQTDYGYTF
- | TRBJ2-1 | - | TRBV7-9 | TGTGCCAGCAGCTTCAAAGTCGGGTACAATGAGCAGTTCTTC | CASSFKVGYNEQFF
- | TRBJ1-4 | - | TRBV4-3 | TGCGCCAGCAGCGAGCGTCCCAGACAGCTCTGGGAAAAACTGTTTTTT | CASSERPRQLWEKLFF
- | TRBJ2-3 | TRBD2 | TRBV28 | TGTGCCATCAAAGGGGAGGGAAACACAGATACGCAGTATTTT | CAIKGEGNTDTQYF
- | TRBJ2-1 | - | TRBV27 | TGTGCCAGCAGTTTACGTAACTCCCCCCATGAGCAGTTCTTC | CASSLRNSPHEQFF
- | TRBJ2-7 | - | TRBV28 | TGTGCCACCTCACTTAGTCCGGGAGTGGTCCACGAGCAGTACTTC | CATSLSPGVVHEQYF
- | TRBJ2-1 | - | TRBV6-6 | TGTGCCAGCAGTTGGTTGGGGGGCGGGAGTTTCGATGAGCAGTTCTTC | CASSWLGGGSFDEQFF
- | TRBJ2-6 | - | TRBV11-2 | TGTGCCAGCAGCTTTTCTACTGGGGCCAACGTCCTGACTTTC | CASSFSTGANVLTF
few | TRBJ1-4 | - | TRBV4-1 | TGCGCCAGCAGCCAAGGGGGTGGCGGAAAACTGTTTTTT | CASSQGGGGKLFF
- | TRBJ2-7 | TRBD1 | TRBV11-2 | TGTGCCAGCAGCTCCTCAGGGGGTGAGCAGTACTTC | CASSSSGGEQYF
- | TRBJ2-1 | TRBD1 | TRBV5-1 | TGCGCCAGCAGCCCCCGGACAGGGGGTGACAATGAGCAGTTCTTC | CASSPRTGGDNEQFF
- | TRBJ2-1 | TRBD2 | TRBV13 | TGTGCCAGCAGCTCCCCCTTAAGCGGGAGTCCAAATGAGCAGTTCTTC | CASSSPLSGSPNEQFF